The rows below give T cell receptor beta chains drawn from one sample of a study of brain T cells in children with intractable seizures. Repertoires were generated with immunoSEQ multiplex PCR, while TCRdb's copy carries only in-frame clones and drops some. The sample shows approximately 330,000 clones, 93% of them seen only once. Sequences were derived from peripheral blood, sampled roughly 5 months after surgery. The origin of the receptors is a boy younger than two with tuberous sclerosis and intractable seizures. The CDR3 runs from the conserved cysteine through the conserved F or W. Each record gives: CDR3 length, clone size, V gene, D gene, J gene, CDR3 DNA, CDR3 protein. D genes are given only for firm matches. Clone size is not always given. Where it is, it says once, few, many or a class for expanded clones.

CDR3 length: 13
clone size: .
V gene: TRBV30
D gene: TRBD2
J gene: TRBJ2-5
CDR3 DNA: TGTGCCTGGAGTGGCCAGCGGGGGGCCCCTGAGTACTTC
CDR3 protein: CAWSGQRGAPEYF

CDR3 length: 13
clone size: .
V gene: TRBV7-6
D gene: .
J gene: TRBJ2-3
CDR3 DNA: TGTGCCAGCAGCTTAGGTGTGGCAGATACGCAGTATTTT
CDR3 protein: CASSLGVADTQYF

CDR3 length: 15
clone size: .
V gene: TRBV7-3
D gene: TRBD2
J gene: TRBJ2-1
CDR3 DNA: TGTGCCAGCAGCCCATGGACTAGCGCCTACAATGAGCAGTTCTTC
CDR3 protein: CASSPWTSAYNEQFF

CDR3 length: 15
clone size: .
V gene: TRBV7-6
D gene: .
J gene: TRBJ2-7
CDR3 DNA: TGTGCCAGCAGCGGGGGACCGACTGTGACCTACGAGCAGTACTTC
CDR3 protein: CASSGGPTVTYEQYF

CDR3 length: 16
clone size: .
V gene: TRBV27
D gene: .
J gene: TRBJ1-1
CDR3 DNA: TGTGCCAGCAGTTCCTCCGCGCGAAAGAGGGGCACTGAAGCTTTCTTT
CDR3 protein: CASSSSARKRGTEAFF

CDR3 length: 14
clone size: .
V gene: TRBV5-4
D gene: .
J gene: TRBJ2-7
CDR3 DNA: TGTGCCAGCAGCTTGGGCCAGGAGGGCTACGAGCAGTACTTC
CDR3 protein: CASSLGQEGYEQYF

CDR3 length: 13
clone size: .
V gene: TRBV4-1
D gene: .
J gene: TRBJ2-5
CDR3 DNA: TGCGCCAGCAGCCGGGTGGTCCAAGAGACCCAGTACTTC
CDR3 protein: CASSRVVQETQYF

CDR3 length: 16
clone size: .
V gene: TRBV6-1
D gene: TRBD2
J gene: TRBJ2-1
CDR3 DNA: TGTGCCAGCAGTGAACAAGCGGGAGTTCCCTACAATGAGCAGTTCTTC
CDR3 protein: CASSEQAGVPYNEQFF

CDR3 length: 13
clone size: .
V gene: TRBV5-1
D gene: .
J gene: TRBJ2-5
CDR3 DNA: TGCGCCAGCAGCTTTGTCAGACAAGAGACCCAGTACTTC
CDR3 protein: CASSFVRQETQYF

CDR3 length: 14
clone size: once
V gene: TRBV15
D gene: TRBD2
J gene: TRBJ2-7
CDR3 DNA: TGTGCCACCAGCGCCCGACTAGCGGGCTACGAGCAGTACTTC
CDR3 protein: CATSARLAGYEQYF

CDR3 length: 16
clone size: .
V gene: TRBV11-2
D gene: TRBD2
J gene: TRBJ2-3
CDR3 DNA: TGTGCCAGCAGCTTCCAGCGGGGGGGCCTTAGAGATACGCAGTATTTT
CDR3 protein: CASSFQRGGLRDTQYF

CDR3 length: 12
clone size: .
V gene: TRBV23-1
D gene: .
J gene: TRBJ2-7
CDR3 DNA: TGCGCCAGCAGAGCCGACAGCTACGAGCAGTACTTC
CDR3 protein: CASRADSYEQYF

CDR3 length: 16
clone size: .
V gene: TRBV11-1
D gene: TRBD1
J gene: TRBJ1-1
CDR3 DNA: TGTGCCAGCAGCTTCGGGACAGGGATAGCGTGGACTGAAGCTTTCTTT
CDR3 protein: CASSFGTGIAWTEAFF

CDR3 length: 13
clone size: .
V gene: TRBV6-5
D gene: .
J gene: TRBJ1-1
CDR3 DNA: TGTGCCAGCACTACAGGTATGAACACTGAAGCTTTCTTT
CDR3 protein: CASTTGMNTEAFF

CDR3 length: 14
clone size: .
V gene: TRBV25-1
D gene: .
J gene: TRBJ1-2
CDR3 DNA: TGTGCCAGCAGTGAGGACCTGGGGGACTATGGCTACACCTTC
CDR3 protein: CASSEDLGDYGYTF

CDR3 length: 14
clone size: .
V gene: TRBV6-5
D gene: .
J gene: TRBJ2-5
CDR3 DNA: TGTGCCAGCAGTTACTCGGGACTCAAAGAGACCCAGTACTTC
CDR3 protein: CASSYSGLKETQYF

CDR3 length: 12
clone size: .
V gene: TRBV9
D gene: .
J gene: TRBJ1-1
CDR3 DNA: TGTGCCAGCAGCGCCCGAGGGGGGCGGACTTTCTTT
CDR3 protein: CASSARGGRTFF

CDR3 length: 14
clone size: .
V gene: TRBV19
D gene: .
J gene: TRBJ1-1
CDR3 DNA: TGTGCCAGTAGTATTCAATGGGGGAACACTGAAGCTTTCTTT
CDR3 protein: CASSIQWGNTEAFF

CDR3 length: 15
clone size: .
V gene: TRBV24-1
D gene: .
J gene: TRBJ2-1
CDR3 DNA: TGTGCCACCAGTGACCAGGATGAAGGTCTCAATGAGCAGTTCTTC
CDR3 protein: CATSDQDEGLNEQFF

CDR3 length: 16
clone size: .
V gene: TRBV27
D gene: .
J gene: TRBJ1-2
CDR3 DNA: TGTGCCAGCAGTTTGAATTTTGGGGGGAAGGCGCCTCCGGGAGGCTTC
CDR3 protein: CASSLNFGGKAPPGGF

CDR3 length: 11
clone size: .
V gene: TRBV27
D gene: .
J gene: TRBJ1-2
CDR3 DNA: TGTGCCAGCGGCAGGGACTATGGCTACACCTTC
CDR3 protein: CASGRDYGYTF

CDR3 length: 13
clone size: .
V gene: TRBV19
D gene: .
J gene: TRBJ1-2
CDR3 DNA: TGTGCCAGTACCAGGGATTCCAACTATGGCTACACCTTC
CDR3 protein: CASTRDSNYGYTF

CDR3 length: 13
clone size: .
V gene: TRBV12-3/TRBV12-4
D gene: .
J gene: TRBJ1-1
CDR3 DNA: TGTGCCAGCACTTACGACAGGAACACTGAAGCTTTCTTT
CDR3 protein: CASTYDRNTEAFF

CDR3 length: 16
clone size: .
V gene: TRBV9
D gene: TRBD2
J gene: TRBJ2-1
CDR3 DNA: TGTGCCAGCAGCGTAACTAGCGGGGGAACCTACAATGAGCAGTTCTTC
CDR3 protein: CASSVTSGGTYNEQFF

CDR3 length: 17
clone size: few
V gene: TRBV12-5
D gene: TRBD1
J gene: TRBJ1-1
CDR3 DNA: TGTGCTAGTGGTTTGGCCTTCACCGGGACAGGGCACACTGAAGCTTTCTTT
CDR3 protein: CASGLAFTGTGHTEAFF

CDR3 length: 19
clone size: .
V gene: TRBV28
D gene: TRBD2
J gene: TRBJ2-1
CDR3 DNA: TGTGCCAGCGGGAAACCCGGGACTAGCGGGAAGAGCTCCTACAATGAGCAGTTCTTC
CDR3 protein: CASGKPGTSGKSSYNEQFF

CDR3 length: 15
clone size: .
V gene: TRBV5-4
D gene: .
J gene: TRBJ2-3
CDR3 DNA: TGTGCCAGCAGCTTGCCGGGGCCTTTATTGGATACGCAGTATTTT
CDR3 protein: CASSLPGPLLDTQYF

CDR3 length: 17
clone size: .
V gene: TRBV2
D gene: TRBD2
J gene: TRBJ2-3
CDR3 DNA: TGTGCCAGCAGCCTAACCGGGGCGGGGGAATACACAGATACGCAGTATTTT
CDR3 protein: CASSLTGAGEYTDTQYF

CDR3 length: 18
clone size: .
V gene: TRBV5-1
D gene: .
J gene: TRBJ2-1
CDR3 DNA: TGCGCCAGCAGCTTGGTTTCAGGCCCGGCGCGGTCCTACAATGAGCAGTTCTTC
CDR3 protein: CASSLVSGPARSYNEQFF

CDR3 length: 13
clone size: .
V gene: TRBV19
D gene: .
J gene: TRBJ2-5
CDR3 DNA: TGTGCCAGTAGGCCCGACCCTAAAGAGACCCAGTACTTC
CDR3 protein: CASRPDPKETQYF

CDR3 length: 15
clone size: few
V gene: TRBV24-1
D gene: .
J gene: TRBJ2-1
CDR3 DNA: TGTGCCACCAGTGGGTCAGGTCCCTTGTCGAATGAGCAGTTCTTC
CDR3 protein: CATSGSGPLSNEQFF

CDR3 length: 11
clone size: once
V gene: TRBV30
D gene: .
J gene: TRBJ1-3
CDR3 DNA: TGTGCCTGGAGTATAGGAAACACCATATATTTT
CDR3 protein: CAWSIGNTIYF

CDR3 length: 15
clone size: few
V gene: TRBV27
D gene: .
J gene: TRBJ2-3
CDR3 DNA: TGTGCCAGCAGTTACCAAGCGGGTGGCACAGATACGCAGTATTTT
CDR3 protein: CASSYQAGGTDTQYF

CDR3 length: 14
clone size: .
V gene: TRBV24-1
D gene: .
J gene: TRBJ1-1
CDR3 DNA: TGTGCCACCAGTGATTTGGGGACACCTCTAGGAGCTTTCTTT
CDR3 protein: CATSDLGTPLGAFF

CDR3 length: 14
clone size: once
V gene: TRBV6-2/TRBV6-3
D gene: .
J gene: TRBJ2-3
CDR3 DNA: TGTGCCAGCAGCCTACGCTTTGGCACAGATACGCAGTATTTT
CDR3 protein: CASSLRFGTDTQYF

CDR3 length: 16
clone size: .
V gene: TRBV4-1
D gene: .
J gene: TRBJ2-4
CDR3 DNA: TGCGCCAGCAGCCAGAGGTGGAGTGAGGCCAAAAACATTCAGTACTTC
CDR3 protein: CASSQRWSEAKNIQYF

CDR3 length: 15
clone size: .
V gene: TRBV5-8
D gene: .
J gene: TRBJ1-5
CDR3 DNA: TGTGCCAGCAGCTTGGGGGGGTGGGACAATCAGCCCCAGCATTTT
CDR3 protein: CASSLGGWDNQPQHF

CDR3 length: 14
clone size: .
V gene: TRBV6-1
D gene: .
J gene: TRBJ2-5
CDR3 DNA: TGTGCCAGCAGTGAATACGAGGATCAAGAGACCCAGTACTTC
CDR3 protein: CASSEYEDQETQYF

CDR3 length: 15
clone size: .
V gene: TRBV11-2
D gene: TRBD2
J gene: TRBJ2-1
CDR3 DNA: TGTGCCAGCAGCGCTCGACTAGCGGGACACAATGAGCAGTTCTTC
CDR3 protein: CASSARLAGHNEQFF

CDR3 length: 16
clone size: .
V gene: TRBV9
D gene: TRBD2
J gene: TRBJ2-5
CDR3 DNA: TGTGCCAGCAGCGATACTAGCGGGAGAGGGCAAGAGACCCAGTACTTC
CDR3 protein: CASSDTSGRGQETQYF

CDR3 length: 20
clone size: .
V gene: TRBV21-1
D gene: .
J gene: TRBJ1-1
CDR3 DNA: TGTGCCAGCAGCAAAGCGCGGGCTAAGGGGGCAGGGGAGGAAAACACTGAAGCTTTCTTT
CDR3 protein: CASSKARAKGAGEENTEAFF

CDR3 length: 15
clone size: .
V gene: TRBV6-5
D gene: .
J gene: TRBJ1-2
CDR3 DNA: TGTGCCAGCAGTTACTCGGACGGGGGGCTGGGTGGCTACACCTTC
CDR3 protein: CASSYSDGGLGGYTF

CDR3 length: 15
clone size: .
V gene: TRBV27
D gene: .
J gene: TRBJ1-2
CDR3 DNA: TGTGCCAGCAGTTTATCGCCGGTGGCTAACTATGGCTACACCTTC
CDR3 protein: CASSLSPVANYGYTF

CDR3 length: 17
clone size: .
V gene: TRBV7-3
D gene: TRBD2
J gene: TRBJ2-4
CDR3 DNA: TGTGCCAGCAGCTTAGGTTTTAGCGGGAGGGCGGGGGACATTCAGTACTTC
CDR3 protein: CASSLGFSGRAGDIQYF

CDR3 length: 13
clone size: .
V gene: TRBV19
D gene: TRBD1
J gene: TRBJ2-3
CDR3 DNA: TGTGCCAGTTGGGACAGCAAGCAGGATACGCAGTATTTT
CDR3 protein: CASWDSKQDTQYF

CDR3 length: 12
clone size: once
V gene: TRBV7-9
D gene: .
J gene: TRBJ2-2
CDR3 DNA: TGTGCCAGCAGCTTAGATGGCGGGGAGCTGTTTTTT
CDR3 protein: CASSLDGGELFF

CDR3 length: 14
clone size: few
V gene: TRBV7-9
D gene: TRBD1
J gene: TRBJ2-7
CDR3 DNA: TGTGCCAGCAGCCCACAGGGGGCGCTGAACGAGCAGTACTTC
CDR3 protein: CASSPQGALNEQYF

CDR3 length: 16
clone size: .
V gene: TRBV4-2
D gene: TRBD2
J gene: TRBJ2-5
CDR3 DNA: TGTGCCAGCAGCCAAGATAGCGGGAGGCTCCCCGAGACCCAGTACTTC
CDR3 protein: CASSQDSGRLPETQYF

CDR3 length: 16
clone size: .
V gene: TRBV21-1
D gene: .
J gene: TRBJ1-1
CDR3 DNA: TGTGCCAGCAGCAAAGCCTGGGGGAGGGAGAACACTGAAGCTTTCTTT
CDR3 protein: CASSKAWGRENTEAFF

CDR3 length: 16
clone size: few
V gene: TRBV27
D gene: .
J gene: TRBJ1-2
CDR3 DNA: TGTGCCAGCAGTTCGCTCCCGGGGGGAACTAACTATGGCTACACCTTC
CDR3 protein: CASSSLPGGTNYGYTF

CDR3 length: 13
clone size: .
V gene: TRBV19
D gene: TRBD1
J gene: TRBJ2-1
CDR3 DNA: TGTGCCAGTAGTAAACAGGGGTACAATGAGCAGTTCTTC
CDR3 protein: CASSKQGYNEQFF

CDR3 length: 14
clone size: .
V gene: TRBV7-9
D gene: .
J gene: TRBJ2-6
CDR3 DNA: TGTGCCAGCAGCTTAGGCTCTGGGGCCAACGTCCTGACTTTC
CDR3 protein: CASSLGSGANVLTF

CDR3 length: 15
clone size: .
V gene: TRBV19
D gene: .
J gene: TRBJ2-1
CDR3 DNA: TGTGCCAGTAGTATAGCGGGGAGCTCCTACAATGAGCAGTTCTTC
CDR3 protein: CASSIAGSSYNEQFF

CDR3 length: 12
clone size: .
V gene: TRBV5-5
D gene: .
J gene: TRBJ1-1
CDR3 DNA: TGTGCCAGCAGCCTAGGGGGTATTGAAGCTTTCTTT
CDR3 protein: CASSLGGIEAFF

CDR3 length: 16
clone size: .
V gene: TRBV30
D gene: TRBD1
J gene: TRBJ1-1
CDR3 DNA: TGTGCCTGGATCGGACAGGGGTGGTTCATGAACACTGAAGCTTTTTTT
CDR3 protein: CAWIGQGWFMNTEAFF